The 27 T cell receptor beta chains presented below share a single source sample, sequenced in a study of blood T cell repertoires in COVID-19. The method was immunoSEQ multiplex PCR; TCRdb's version includes in-frame clones alone and lacks a portion of them. The sample records approximately 87,000 clones, 80% to 90% being singletons. Sequencing input: peripheral blood. Source of these receptors: a woman of 80 years or more with acute or convalescent COVID-19.

V and J are TRBV7-2 and TRBJ1-4; D is ambiguous. The CDR3 runs 14 residues. Germline CDR1 and CDR2: SGHTA and FQGNSA. The V end was cut by 8 bases, the J end by 0 bases, with 10 bases between. CDR3 loop: CASGGRATNEKLFF. CDR3 in DNA: TGTGCCAGCGGAGGGCGTGCAACTAATGAAAAACTGTTTTTT.

This clone has only one observation. The rearrangement uses TRBV15 and TRBJ1-2, with D perhaps matching TRBD1 (5 bases). The CDR3 consists of 16 residues. CDR1 is LNHNV, CDR2 YYDKDF, per germline (reference sequence). V lost 0 bases to trimming and J lost 4 bases, with 15 bases between them. The CDR3 DNA is TGTGCCACCAGCAGAGAGAGGGGACTCTACCCCTATGGCTACACCTTC. Protein product: CATSRERGLYPYGYTF.

This clone was observed a few times. V usage is TRBV15 and J usage is TRBJ1-1, with TRBD1 identical over 9 bases. V dropped 0 bases and J dropped 7; count of bases not matched to a gene: 6. The germline V gene encodes CDR1 LNHNV and CDR2 YYDKDF (reference sequence). The CDR3 consists of 15 residues. CDR3 sequence reads: CATSRDGTGIGEAFF. CDR3 in DNA: TGTGCCACCAGCAGAGATGGGACAGGGATTGGTGAAGCTTTCTTT.

This clone was seen once. The chain carries TRBV6-5 and TRBJ2-2, with D possibly matching TRBD1 (9 bases). There are 15 residues in the CDR3. In germline, CDR1 is MNHEY, CDR2 SVGAGI. Trimming removed 11 bases from V and 6 bases from J, with 22 bases in between. CDR3 nucleotides: TGTGCCCGGGGGGGGGACAGGGCGGCGGCCGGGGAGCTGTTTTTT. Translating it yields CARGGDRAAAGELFF.

The chain links TRBV13 to TRBJ1-3; D is undetermined. V dropped 5 bases and J dropped 0 bases, with 11 bases sitting between them. This CDR3 is 15 amino acids long. Per germline, CDR1 PRHDT and CDR2 FYEKMQ (reference sequence). The CDR3 region has the DNA TGTGCCAGCAGCCGGCAGCGGCTCTCTGGAAACACCATATATTTT. Translating it yields CASSRQRLSGNTIYF.

V usage is TRBV24-1 and J usage is TRBJ1-4; 9 bases line up with TRBD1. CDR1 and CDR2 from the germline V gene are KGHDR and SFDVKD. The CDR3 has 15 residues. The J segment lost 8 bases and the V segment lost 4 bases, leaving 7 bases of the junction unmatched. The CDR3 here is CATSDSGTGKEKLFF. Here the CDR3 DNA reads TGTGCCACCAGTGACTCCGGGACAGGGAAAGAAAAACTGTTTTTT.

The CDR3 region is CASSQDWKRSFSGNTIYF. The CDR3 DNA reads TGTGCCAGCAGCCAAGATTGGAAGCGAAGTTTCTCTGGAAACACCATATATTTT. The rearrangement links TRBV3-1 (or the pseudogene TRBV3-2) to TRBJ1-3; the D is unclear. The V and J ends lost 0 bases and 0 bases respectively, with 15 bases between them. The CDR3 totals 18 residues. Germline loops: CDR1 LGHDT, CDR2 YNNKEL (reference sequence).

The chain recombines TRBV29-1 with TRBJ1-5; no clear D. The germline gives CDR1 SQVTM, CDR2 ANQGSEA. The CDR3 consists of 13 residues. The V end was cut by 7 bases, the J end by 4 bases, with 14 bases between. DNA of the CDR3: TGCAGCGCCGGCGAGCCCGGGAATCAGCCCCAGCATTTT. Its translation is CSAGEPGNQPQHF.

The chain links TRBV18 to TRBJ2-1, with D possibly matching TRBD1 (5 bases). Germline V gene sequence: CDR1 KGHSH, CDR2 LQKENI. V shed 3 bases and J shed 0 bases, with 6 bases lying between them. There are 14 residues in the CDR3. DNA for the CDR3: TGTGCCAGCTCACCCGGACACTCCTACAATGAGCAGTTCTTC. The encoded protein is CASSPGHSYNEQFF.

This clone was seen more than once but under ten times. The gene calls are TRBV11-2 and TRBJ1-5; possibly TRBD1 for D (5 bases). The ends were cut back, 0 bases at V and 1 base at J, with 7 bases in the middle. The CDR3 totals 15 residues. CDR1 and CDR2 (germline): SGHAT, FQNNGV. CDR3 region: CASSLDGGSNQPQHF. CDR3 bases: TGTGCCAGCAGCTTAGACGGGGGGAGCAATCAGCCCCAGCATTTT.

The V gene is TRBV19, the J gene TRBJ1-4; D unclear. This CDR3 has 17 residues. V lost 4 bases to trimming and J lost 8 bases, with 23 bases between them. The V gene's germline CDR1 is LNHDA and CDR2 SQIVND (reference sequence). The CDR3 loop is CASSNAGAGPLGEKLFF. The CDR3 DNA sequence: TGTGCCAGTAGTAACGCGGGTGCGGGCCCCCTGGGCGAAAAACTGTTTTTT.

This sequence joins TRBV29-1 and TRBJ1-6, with TRBD1 matching over 8 bases. J lost 11 bases, V lost 7 bases, and 7 bases had no gene match. CDR1 and CDR2 from the germline V gene are SQVTM and ANQGSEA. The length of the CDR3 is 12 residues. In DNA form, the CDR3 reads TGCAGCGCATCGACAGGGGAGCCACCCCTCCACTTT. This gives the protein CSASTGEPPLHF.

This rearrangement joins TRBV7-3 to TRBJ2-2, with D unclear. V was cut by 5 bases and J by 6 bases, with 13 bases left in between. Germline V gives CDR1 SGHTA, CDR2 FQGTGA. The CDR3 totals 14 residues. CDR3 nucleotide sequence: TGTGCCAGCAGCCCTCTCGGCAGGTCCGGGGAGCTGTTTTTT. Residues: CASSPLGRSGELFF. The full variable domain, with the rest looked up from reference TRBV7-3 and TRBJ2-2, is GAGVSQTPSNKVTEKGKYVELRCDPISGHTALYWYRQSLGQGPEFLIYFQGTGAADDSGLPNDRFFAVRPEGSVSTLKIQRTERGDSAVYLCASSPLGRSGELFFGEGSRLTVL.

This clone occurred once. The chain joins TRBV7-9 to TRBJ2-7; tentative D call: TRBD2 (6 bases). The CDR3 runs 12 residues. V lost 4 bases and J lost 2, with 6 bases in between. Per germline, CDR1 SEHNR and CDR2 FQNEAQ (reference sequence). In DNA form, the CDR3 reads TGTGCCAGCAGCTCGGGAGCCTACGAGCAGTACTTC. Translated, it gives CASSSGAYEQYF.

The J gene is TRBJ1-2, the V gene TRBV7-2; 8 bases map to TRBD1. This CDR3 region has 15 residues. The trim removed 4 bases at V and 8 bases at J, leaving 12 bases unmatched. Germline assignment: CDR1 SGHTA and CDR2 FQGNSA. The CDR3 sequence is CASSSAGQGARGYTF. DNA of the CDR3: TGTGCCAGCAGCTCTGCAGGACAGGGCGCGAGGGGCTACACCTTC.

This clone was detected a few times. The V and J genes are TRBV10-3 and TRBJ1-2; D unresolved. Per germline, CDR1 ENHRY and CDR2 SYGVKD. V lost 6 bases and J 6 bases, leaving 8 bases between the germline ends. The CDR3 is 11 amino acids. In DNA form, the CDR3 reads TGTGCCATCAGCCCCGGGGATGGCTACACCTTC. This encodes CAISPGDGYTF.

The chain has TRBV12-3 or TRBV12-4 and TRBJ1-2; D is perhaps TRBD1 (5 bases). Deletions cut 6 bases from V and 5 bases from J, with 10 bases between. This CDR3 contains 12 residues. The CDR3 sequence is CASSQGGYGYTF. As DNA, the CDR3 is TGTGCCAGCAGCCAGGGTGGGTATGGCTACACCTTC.

This clone appeared a single time. J is TRBJ2-5 and V is TRBV5-4; 8 nucleotides align to TRBD2. Germline V gene data show CDR1 as SGHNT and CDR2 as YYREEE (reference sequence). Losses at the gene ends were 4 bases for V and 5 bases for J; bases not matched to a gene: 7. CDR3 length: 14 residues. The CDR3 bases are TGTGCCAGCAGCGCGGGGACTAGGCAGGAGACCCAGTACTTC. As protein: CASSAGTRQETQYF.

This clone was seen a handful of times. The gene calls are TRBV2 and TRBJ1-2; 7 bases match TRBD1. Germline V gives CDR1 SNHLY, CDR2 FYNNEI. V lost 6 bases and J lost 0; bases outside the gene matches: 7. The CDR3 has 15 residues. The chain's CDR3 is CASRPQGPSNYGYTF. CDR3 coding DNA: TGTGCCAGCAGGCCACAGGGGCCCTCTAACTATGGCTACACCTTC.

This chain joins TRBV16 and TRBJ2-7, with a possible D match to TRBD1 (7 bases). In germline, CDR1 is KGHSY, CDR2 FQNENV. Trimming took off 4 bases at V and 9 bases at J, with 13 bases between the two ends. The CDR3 has 12 residues. CDR3 nucleotides: TGTGCCAGCAGCCTCGACAGGGAGGTGCAGTACTTC. As protein: CASSLDREVQYF.

In the case of this clone: The identical CDR3 is also encoded by other nucleotide sequences in the sample. The rearrangement links TRBV5-1 to TRBJ1-2; 7 positions match TRBD1. The CDR3 consists of 14 residues. Trimming cost V 4 bases and J 8 bases; bases outside gene matches: 11. Germline values: CDR1 SGHRS, CDR2 YFSETQ. CDR3 in amino acids: CASSPRTGSGGYTF. The CDR3 nucleotides read TGCGCCAGCAGCCCGAGGACAGGTTCGGGCGGCTACACCTTC. Full variable domain (rest looked up from reference TRBV5-1 and TRBJ1-2): KAGVTQTPRYLIKTRGQQVTLSCSPISGHRSVSWYQQTPGQGLQFLFEYFSETQRNKGNFPGRFSGRQFSNSRSEMNVSTLELGDSALYLCASSPRTGSGGYTFGSGTRLTVV.

This clone was seen only a few times. This sequence joins TRBV5-1 and TRBJ2-3; 8 bases fit TRBD2. This CDR3 contains 16 residues. V was clipped by 6 bases and J by 0 bases; unmatched bases: 9. Germline V gives CDR1 SGHRS, CDR2 YFSETQ. Here the CDR3 reads CASTPAGGRSTDTQYF. The DNA for the CDR3 is TGCGCCAGCACCCCGGCGGGGGGCAGAAGCACAGATACGCAGTATTTT.

The CDR3 sequence: CARSYSGGLNTEAFF. CDR3 coding DNA: TGTGCCAGAAGCTACTCAGGGGGCTTGAACACTGAAGCTTTCTTT. The gene calls are TRBV5-3 and TRBJ1-1, with 8 positions matching TRBD1. TRBV5-3 is labeled an ORF, and its function is uncertain. The CDR3 totals 15 residues. The junction had 4 bases not matched to a gene; V was cut back by 3 bases and J by 0 bases.

The CDR3 DNA is TGTGCCAGCACCCTGGGAGGGGCTGAAGCTTTCTTT. Translation: CASTLGGAEAFF. J is TRBJ1-1 and V is TRBV5-5; D might be TRBD1 (5 bases). This CDR3 has 12 amino acids. The V and J ends lost 6 bases and 6 bases respectively, with 12 bases between them. CDR1 and CDR2 from the germline V gene are SGHKS and YYEKEE (reference sequence).

This clone is medium-sized within its sample. The DNA of the CDR3 is TGCGCCAGCAGTGAGCCGGAGGATGAAGCTTTCTTT. It specifies CASSEPEDEAFF. The V and J genes are TRBV10-2 and TRBJ1-1; no clear D. V dropped 2 bases and J dropped 7 bases, with 8 bases sitting between them. The germline CDR1 and CDR2 sequences are WSHSY and SAAADI. The CDR3 is made up of 12 amino acids.

This clone was observed a single time. This chain uses TRBV6-5 with TRBJ1-2; 7 bases match TRBD1. Per germline, CDR1 MNHEY and CDR2 SVGAGI. The V segment lost 4 bases and the J segment 8 bases; nucleotides outside the gene matches: 10. CDR3 length: 14 amino acids. The CDR3: CASSSSDRVGGYTF. As DNA, the CDR3 is TGTGCCAGCAGTTCCTCCGACAGGGTGGGGGGCTACACCTTC.

The chain has TRBV5-1 and TRBJ1-5; no firm D call. V was shortened by 2 bases and J by 0 bases, with 9 bases between the two germline ends. CDR1 and CDR2 (germline): SGHRS, YFSETQ. The CDR3 is made up of 15 amino acids. In DNA, the CDR3 is TGCGCCAGCAGCTTTCGGGGAGATAGCAATCAGCCCCAGCATTTT. Protein sequence: CASSFRGDSNQPQHF.